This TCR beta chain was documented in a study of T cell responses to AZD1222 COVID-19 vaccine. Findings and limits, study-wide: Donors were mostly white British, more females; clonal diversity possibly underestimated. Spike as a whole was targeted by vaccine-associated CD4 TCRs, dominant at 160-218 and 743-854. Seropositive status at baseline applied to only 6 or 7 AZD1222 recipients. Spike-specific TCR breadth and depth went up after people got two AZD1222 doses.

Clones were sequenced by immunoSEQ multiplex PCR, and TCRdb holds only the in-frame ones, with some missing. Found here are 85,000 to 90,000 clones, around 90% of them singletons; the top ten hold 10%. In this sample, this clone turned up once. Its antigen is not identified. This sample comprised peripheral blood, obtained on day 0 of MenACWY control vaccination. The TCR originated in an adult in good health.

In DNA form, the CDR3 reads TGTGCCATCAGAGAGGGGGGGACAGGGATTAACTATGGCTACACCTTC. As protein: CAIREGGTGINYGYTF. The J gene is TRBJ1-2, the V gene TRBV10-3; 9 bases map to TRBD1. Germline CDR1 is ENHRY and CDR2 is SYGVKD. The CDR3 is 16 residues long. The V gene end was trimmed by 6 bases and the J gene end by 1 base; junction bases not matched to a gene: 9.